The subject of this entry is one T cell receptor (beta chain). Its antigen is as yet unknown. This CDR3 is also generated by other DNA sequences in the sample. Into CD45RA+ naive and CD45RA-negative memory subsets, the CD4+ cells were split. The data were obtained in a study of shared clonotypes between healthy human individuals. General study results and limits: Four donors held about 4.5% of naive CD4 clonotypes in common. Clonotype sharing among donors likely depends on sequencing depth.

V lost 0 bases, J lost 5 bases, and 4 bases lay in between. The CDR3 has 12 residues. Germline V gene data show CDR1 as SGHAT and CDR2 as FQNNGV. Replicate PCRs run on sorted subsets employed 200 ng DNA, approximately 30,000 T cell genomes. Assay used: immunoSEQ multiplex PCR; TCRdb lists only in-frame clones, some missing. In the table there are millions of clones, 85% to 95% of which are singletons. This TCR was recovered from a man aged 18-30 years in good health. The chain is built from TRBV11-2 and TRBJ2-5; D not certain. Source material: naive CD4+ T cells sorted from blood. Described subset: CD45RA+ positively selected. The CDR3 coding sequence is TGTGCCAGCAGCTTAGACAGGGAGACCCAGTACTTC. As protein: CASSLDRETQYF.